The rows below give T cell receptor beta chains drawn from one sample of a study of T cell responses to AZD1222 COVID-19 vaccine. Method: immunoSEQ multiplex PCR; TCRdb's copy keeps in-frame clones and lacks some. This sample has 150,000 to 200,000 clones, with about 93% found just once. This material consisted of peripheral blood, taken 28 days after the second dose of the MenACWY control vaccine. The receptors were gathered from an adult who received the MenACWY meningococcal vaccine as a control. Each CDR3 is given with its conserved first and last residue. Fields, in order: CDR3 protein, V gene, clone size. A row's size may be missing; if present it is once, few, many or a size class.

CASSLPRTVYGYTF,TRBV28,NA
CAGRQGDSYNSPLHF,TRBV6-5,NA
CASRLGQGNQPQHF,TRBV6-5,NA
CASSGDSDGGDTQYF,TRBV6-2/TRBV6-3,NA
CASSQELTGTNTEAFF,TRBV4-3,NA
CASSLGQGIGGYTF,TRBV9,NA
CASSYQTEAFF,TRBV6-6,NA
CASSYDLRGDEKLFF,TRBV6-5,once
CASSQFWGNSPLHF,TRBV14,NA
CASSYGTPEAFF,TRBV6-2/TRBV6-3,NA
CASSLVGGANNEQFF,TRBV11-3,NA
CASKTSGGDEQYF,TRBV2,NA